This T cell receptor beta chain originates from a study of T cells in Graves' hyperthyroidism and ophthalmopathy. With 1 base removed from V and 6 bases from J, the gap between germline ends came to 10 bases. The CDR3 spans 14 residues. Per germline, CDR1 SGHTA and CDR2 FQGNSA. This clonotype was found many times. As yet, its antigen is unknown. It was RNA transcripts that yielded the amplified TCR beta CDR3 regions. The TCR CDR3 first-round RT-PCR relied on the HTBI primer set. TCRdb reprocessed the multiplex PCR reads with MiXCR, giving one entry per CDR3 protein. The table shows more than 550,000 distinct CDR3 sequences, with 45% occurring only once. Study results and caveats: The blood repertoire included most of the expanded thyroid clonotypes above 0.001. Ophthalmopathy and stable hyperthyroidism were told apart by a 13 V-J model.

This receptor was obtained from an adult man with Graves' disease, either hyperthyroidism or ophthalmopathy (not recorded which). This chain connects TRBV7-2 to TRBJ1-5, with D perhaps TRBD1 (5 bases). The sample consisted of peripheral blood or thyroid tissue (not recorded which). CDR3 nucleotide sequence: TGTGCCAGCAGCTTAGATTCTGGGACTCAGCCCCAGCATTTT. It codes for CASSLDSGTQPQHF.